The 29 T cell receptor beta chains given below trace back to one sample, sequenced in a study of T cell changes during pregnancy in multiple sclerosis. The repertoire was sequenced with immunoSEQ multiplex PCR; TCRdb's copy has only in-frame clones and lacks some. The table records 40,000 to 45,000 clones, around 89% of them present only once. Sequencing was performed on CD8+ T cells from peripheral blood mononuclear cells, taken after pregnancy. The receptors come from a female donor in good health, enrolled as a control in a pregnancy study.

The chain recombines TRBV7-9 with TRBJ1-4, with D possibly being TRBD1 (6 bases). CDR3 length: 18 amino acids. Between the trimmed V and J ends, which lost 7 bases and 8 bases, there was a span of 29 bases. Germline loops: CDR1 SEHNR, CDR2 FQNEAQ (reference sequence). The CDR3 region is CASTVWQGPLRVREKLFF. Written as DNA, the CDR3 is TGTGCCAGCACCGTATGGCAGGGGCCCCTCCGGGTACGCGAAAAACTGTTTTTT.

In its sample, this clone was seen a few times. CDR3 in amino acids: CASSQVGGRDEQYF. The CDR3 bases are TGTGCCAGCAGCCAAGTGGGGGGGCGGGACGAGCAGTACTTC. This sequence joins TRBV4-2 and TRBJ2-7, with D perhaps matching TRBD2 (7 bases). Germline CDR1 LGHNA, CDR2 YNFKEQ. Trimming left V 1 base short and J 5 bases short, with 12 bases between. The CDR3 extends over 14 amino acids.

The CDR3 DNA reads as TGTGCCAGCAGCTCCATGACAGACAGCACAGATACGCAGTATTTT. Its protein product is CASSSMTDSTDTQYF. The V and J genes are TRBV11-2 and TRBJ2-3; D is perhaps TRBD1 (5 bases). CDR3 length equals 15 residues. The germline CDR1 and CDR2 sequences are SGHAT and FQNNGV. The V gene lost 4 bases and the J gene lost 0 bases, with 11 bases spanning the gap. Full variable domain (outside the CDR3, taken from reference TRBV11-2 and TRBJ2-3): EAGVAQSPRYKIIEKRQSVAFWCNPISGHATLYWYQQILGQGPKLLIQFQNNGVVDDSQLPKDRFSAERLKGVDSTLKIQPAKLEDSAVYLCASSSMTDSTDTQYFGPGTRLTVL.

V is TRBV19 and J is TRBJ1-5; D unresolved. The V and J ends lost 0 bases and 0 bases respectively, with 6 bases between them. The CDR3 has 15 amino acids. Germline CDR1 LNHDA, CDR2 SQIVND (reference sequence). The CDR3 protein is CASSIDQSSNQPQHF. DNA for the CDR3: TGTGCCAGTAGTATAGATCAATCTAGCAATCAGCCCCAGCATTTT.

This sequence joins TRBV27 and TRBJ1-6; the match to TRBD1 covers 7 bases. Germline V gene data show CDR1 as MNHEY and CDR2 as SMNVEV (reference sequence). This CDR3 contains 15 residues. With V trimmed by 6 bases and J by 7 bases, 9 bases remained unmatched. The CDR3 DNA is TGTGCCAGCAGCGATGGGACAGCCTTGAATTCACCCCTCCACTTT. Residues: CASSDGTALNSPLHF.

The chain combines TRBV12-5 with TRBJ2-7; possibly TRBD1 for D (5 bases). Germline loops: CDR1 LGHNT, CDR2 FRNRAP. CDR3 length: 12 amino acids. V gave up 3 bases and J gave up 6 bases, with 9 bases separating them. As DNA, the CDR3 is TGTGCTAGTGGTTTTTGGGGCTCCGAGCAGTACTTC. Its protein is CASGFWGSEQYF.

The chain has TRBV5-1 and TRBJ2-1, with a weak D call TRBD2 (6 bases). V lost 5 bases, J lost 2 bases, and 14 bases lay in between. The germline gives CDR1 SGHRS, CDR2 YFSETQ. This CDR3 is 15 amino acids long. The CDR3 nucleotides read TGCGCCAGCAGTCTGCCGCGGGATCCCTACAATGAGCAGTTCTTC. Its protein is CASSLPRDPYNEQFF. Combining the CDR3 with reference TRBV5-1 and TRBJ2-1 gives the whole variable domain KAGVTQTPRYLIKTRGQQVTLSCSPISGHRSVSWYQQTPGQGLQFLFEYFSETQRNKGNFPGRFSGRQFSNSRSEMNVSTLELGDSALYLCASSLPRDPYNEQFFGPGTRLTVL.

This clone showed up just a few times. The chain carries TRBV6-5 and TRBJ2-2, with 7 bases matching TRBD1. The germline V gene encodes CDR1 MNHEY and CDR2 SVGAGI. With 4 bases clipped from V and 4 bases from J, the junction kept 9 bases outside the gene matches. CDR3 length: 16 amino acids. The CDR3 loop is CASSFSDRAGTGELFF. CDR3 sequence (DNA): TGTGCCAGCAGTTTCTCCGACAGGGCGGGCACCGGGGAGCTGTTTTTT.

This chain links TRBV28 with TRBJ1-2; a possible D gene is TRBD1 (5 bases). CDR1 is MDHEN and CDR2 is SYDVKM in the germline V gene. The CDR3 runs to 13 residues. V shed 3 bases and J shed 2 bases, with 7 bases lying between them. The CDR3 region has the DNA TGTGCCAGCAGTTTGACAGTGAACTATGGCTACACCTTC. Translation: CASSLTVNYGYTF.

This clone has only one observation. V usage is TRBV27 and J usage is TRBJ1-1, with 7 bases identical to TRBD1. With V trimmed by 4 bases and J by 4 bases, 9 bases remained unmatched. Germline assignment: CDR1 MNHEY and CDR2 SMNVEV (reference sequence). The CDR3 has 15 amino acids. Written as DNA, the CDR3 is TGTGCCAGCAGTTCCGGGACAGCCGGCGCCACTGAAGCTTTCTTT. Translated: CASSSGTAGATEAFF.

This clone was recorded at least ten times. The chain recombines TRBV2 with TRBJ1-6; TRBD1 matches at 8 bases. The CDR3 length is 14 residues. CDR1 and CDR2 from the germline V gene are SNHLY and FYNNEI. V gave up 8 bases and J gave up 6 bases; unmatched junction bases: 6. CDR3 in DNA: TGTGCCAGCGTCAGGGGGCAGGGTAATTCACCCCTCCACTTT. Amino acid sequence: CASVRGQGNSPLHF.

In nucleotides, the CDR3 is TGCGCCAGCAGCCAAGATGTCCTAGGGGTCTACGAGCAGTACTTC. Its protein is CASSQDVLGVYEQYF. This sequence joins TRBV4-1 and TRBJ2-7, with D possibly being TRBD1 (5 bases). CDR1 is MGHRA, CDR2 YSYEKL, per germline. This CDR3 has 15 amino acids. V was trimmed by 0 bases and J by 3 bases, leaving 12 bases between them.

CDR3: CASSQGSVGSNEQFF. The CDR3 region has the DNA TGCGCCAGCAGCCAAGGATCGGTGGGGAGCAATGAGCAGTTCTTC. The J gene is TRBJ2-1, the V gene TRBV4-3; D is possibly TRBD2 (5 bases). V lost 1 base to trimming and J lost 6 bases, with 13 bases between them. Germline V CDR1 and CDR2: LGHNA, YSLEER. CDR3 length: 15 amino acids.

The rearrangement links TRBV7-9 to TRBJ2-2; D is unclear. CDR3 length: 13 amino acids. Germline values: CDR1 SEHNR, CDR2 FQNEAQ (reference sequence). Trimming pared 3 bases from V and 5 bases from J, leaving 7 bases between. The CDR3 DNA sequence: TGTGCCAGCAGCTTGGCGGAAACCGGGGAGCTGTTTTTT. This sequence encodes CASSLAETGELFF.

This chain uses TRBV5-6 with TRBJ2-3; 7 positions match TRBD2. The germline CDR1 and CDR2 sequences are SGHDT and YYEEEE. The CDR3 consists of 15 residues. J lost 0 bases, V lost 3 bases, and 4 bases had no gene match. CDR3 DNA: TGTGCCAGCAGCTCGACTAGCCCTAGCACAGATACGCAGTATTTT. Protein: CASSSTSPSTDTQYF.

The chain joins TRBV19 to TRBJ1-1, with 7 bases lining up with TRBD1. V shed 5 bases, J shed 1 base, and the junction held 7 bases outside the gene matches. The CDR3 has 15 amino acids. Per the germline V gene, CDR1 is LNHDA and CDR2 is SQIVND (reference sequence). CDR3 nucleotide sequence: TGTGCCAGTAGTCCGGGGGACAGTCCGAACACTGAAGCTTTCTTT. Translating it yields CASSPGDSPNTEAFF. Full variable domain (rest looked up from reference TRBV19 and TRBJ1-1): DGGITQSPKYLFRKEGQNVTLSCEQNLNHDAMYWYRQDPGQGLRLIYYSQIVNDFQKGDIAEGYSVSREKKESFPLTVTSAQKNPTAFYLCASSPGDSPNTEAFFGQGTRLTVV.

The rearrangement links TRBV5-1 to TRBJ2-2; 8 bases agree with TRBD1. Germline V gives CDR1 SGHRS, CDR2 YFSETQ. Trimming removed 0 bases from V and 3 bases from J; junction bases left unmatched: 4. The CDR3 sequence is 16 residues long. The CDR3 loop is CASSLGQGFDTGELFF. The CDR3 DNA sequence: TGCGCCAGCAGCTTGGGACAGGGGTTCGACACCGGGGAGCTGTTTTTT.

The chain links TRBV7-9 to TRBJ2-7; D is perhaps TRBD1 (7 bases). The CDR3 contains 16 residues. Looked up from germline, CDR1 is SEHNR and CDR2 is FQNEAQ (reference sequence). V was pared by 1 base and J by 0 bases, with 13 bases between. The DNA for the CDR3 is TGTGCCAGCAGCTTAGTTGGCGGGGACAGCTCCTACGAGCAGTACTTC. It encodes CASSLVGGDSSYEQYF.

V is TRBV5-6 and J is TRBJ2-1, with D tentatively TRBD2 (5 bases). CDR1 and CDR2 (germline): SGHDT, YYEEEE. The V and J ends lost 2 bases and 10 bases respectively, with 10 bases between them. The CDR3 length is 12 residues. CDR3 nucleotide sequence: TGTGCCAGCAGCTTTCGGGGAACAGAGCAGTTCTTC. The encoded protein is CASSFRGTEQFF. The whole variable domain, filled in from reference TRBV5-6 and TRBJ2-1, reads DAGVTQSPTHLIKTRGQQVTLRCSPKSGHDTVSWYQQALGQGPQFIFQYYEEEERQRGNFPDRFSGHQFPNYSSELNVNALLLGDSALYLCASSFRGTEQFFGPGTRLTVL.

V usage is TRBV27 and J usage is TRBJ2-3, with TRBD2 matching 8 bases. CDR1 MNHEY and CDR2 SMNVEV come from the germline V gene (reference sequence). The V and J ends lost 7 bases and 4 bases, in that order; junction bases with no gene match: 13. The CDR3 runs to 16 residues. CDR3 protein: CASTPVPSGFADTQYF. The CDR3 DNA reads TGTGCCAGCACCCCTGTTCCTAGCGGGTTTGCAGATACGCAGTATTTT.

This clone occurred once. The chain links TRBV19 to TRBJ2-1, with 13 bases fitting TRBD2. V gave up 0 bases and J gave up 9 bases; unmatched junction bases: 2. The germline gives CDR1 LNHDA, CDR2 SQIVND (reference sequence). The CDR3 length is 15 residues. Here the CDR3 reads CASSIELAGGLEQFF. The DNA for the CDR3 is TGTGCCAGTAGTATAGAACTAGCGGGGGGGCTTGAGCAGTTCTTC.

This sequence joins TRBV4-1 and TRBJ1-1; TRBD1 matches at 9 bases. With V trimmed by 4 bases and J by 8 bases, 11 bases remained unmatched. Germline lookup yields CDR1 MGHRA and CDR2 YSYEKL. The CDR3 has 15 amino acids. CDR3 amino acids: CASSPRQGVIPEAFF. CDR3 sequence (DNA): TGCGCCAGCAGCCCCCGACAGGGGGTTATCCCCGAAGCTTTCTTT.

The chain joins TRBV7-8 to TRBJ1-5; D gene uncertain. The V end lost 1 base, the J end lost 5 bases, and 9 bases lay between the germline ends. The CDR3 is 14 residues long. Germline assignment: CDR1 SGHVS and CDR2 FQNEAQ. The CDR3 region is CASSLESPDQPQHF. The CDR3 nucleotides read TGTGCCAGCAGCTTAGAGAGTCCCGATCAGCCCCAGCATTTT.

This chain links TRBV5-4 with TRBJ2-3, with a tentative D call TRBD2 (6 bases). Trimming stripped 4 bases from V and 0 bases from J, with 12 bases between. Germline lookup yields CDR1 SGHNT and CDR2 YYREEE (reference sequence). This CDR3 is 15 amino acids long. The CDR3 spells CASSLGLSSTDTQYF. The CDR3 coding sequence is TGTGCCAGCAGCCTGGGACTGTCTAGCACAGATACGCAGTATTTT.

The J gene is TRBJ1-6, the V gene TRBV6-5, with TRBD1 as a possible D gene (5 bases). Germline-derived CDR1 and CDR2 are MNHEY and SVGAGI. This CDR3 has 14 amino acids. Trimming took off 4 bases at V and 8 bases at J, with 12 bases between the two ends. The CDR3 region is CASSSDSLDSPLHF. CDR3 coding DNA: TGTGCCAGCAGTTCCGACAGTCTCGATTCACCCCTCCACTTT.

The chain is built from TRBV4-3 and TRBJ2-6; D unresolved. The CDR3 loop spans 16 amino acids. The germline V gene has CDR1 LGHNA and CDR2 YSLEER. The ends were cut back, 3 bases at V and 0 bases at J, with 9 bases in the middle. The CDR3 here is CASSQGVSSGANVLTF. The CDR3 DNA reads as TGCGCCAGCAGCCAGGGCGTCAGCTCTGGGGCCAACGTCCTGACTTTC.

The rearrangement links TRBV19 to TRBJ1-2, with TRBD1 identical over 9 bases. This CDR3 has 16 residues. CDR1 and CDR2 from the germline V gene are LNHDA and SQIVND (reference sequence). The junction had 10 bases not matched to a gene; V was cut back by 4 bases and J by 4 bases. The CDR3 nucleotides read TGTGCCAGTAGTAGCCTACAGGGGGCCGCAATCTATGGCTACACCTTC. Translated, it gives CASSSLQGAAIYGYTF.

This clone was recorded once. The V call is TRBV7-6, the J call TRBJ1-5; D ambiguous. Germline V lookup: CDR1 SGHVS, CDR2 FNYEAQ. Trimming removed 5 bases at V and 0 bases at J, with 5 bases between. This CDR3 comprises 13 residues. The CDR3 DNA follows: TGTGCCAGCAGCCCAAATAGCAATCAGCCCCAGCATTTT. Protein product: CASSPNSNQPQHF.

The rearrangement joins TRBV25-1 to TRBJ1-5; 7 bases map to TRBD1. V shed 1 base, J shed 7 bases, and the junction held 10 bases outside the gene matches. The V gene's germline CDR1 is MGHDK and CDR2 SYGVNS. The CDR3 has 16 amino acids. CDR3 in amino acids: CASSESRSEGQQPQHF. CDR3 in DNA: TGTGCCAGCAGTGAATCCCGGAGTGAGGGACAGCAGCCCCAGCATTTT.